Here is one TCR beta chain with its context. This sample stems from a study of blood T cell repertoires in COVID-19. Trimming left V 3 bases short and J 7 bases short, with 10 bases between. This CDR3 contains 12 residues. Germline lookup yields CDR1 LGHNA and CDR2 YNFKEQ. Some clones are missing from TCRdb's copy, which holds only in-frame ones; the method was immunoSEQ multiplex PCR. The top ten hold about 1.7% of the sample, which has 97,000 or so clones, 75% to 95% seen once. This TCR was recovered from a man aged 60 to 69 with acute or convalescent COVID-19. Material: peripheral blood. This chain connects TRBV4-2 to TRBJ2-7; TRBD2 is a possible D gene (5 bases). CDR3 sequence (DNA): TGTGCCAGCAGCCAGAAAACGGGGGAGCAGTACTTC. This gives the protein CASSQKTGEQYF.